The following is a T cell receptor (beta chain) sequence with its context. TCRdb analysed the 5' RACE reads with MiXCR anew, one entry per CDR3 protein. Among 350,000 to 450,000 distinct CDR3 sequences listed, roughly 20% were seen once. This sample is part of a study of T-cell memory formation after mild COVID-19. Germline loops: CDR1 MGHDK, CDR2 SYGVNS. The CDR3 totals 16 residues. Trimming pared 6 bases from V and 3 bases from J, leaving 19 bases between. Sequenced: PBMCs or a T cell subset sorted from them (not recorded which). The origin of this receptor is an adult woman who had mild COVID-19 (a few samples of this study predate the infection). Cell type and time point are not known. The chain is built from TRBV25-1 and TRBJ2-3; D is possibly TRBD1 or TRBD2 (6 bases each). The CDR3 here is CASRVGGLVYTDTQYF. The CDR3 DNA reads as TGTGCCAGCAGGGTGGGGGGCCTGGTTTATACAGATACGCAGTATTTT.